What follows describes a single T cell receptor beta chain. What antigen it recognizes has not been identified. No clone much larger than this one lies a single base away; base qualities are absent. Libraries were made using the immunoSEQ multiplex PCR assay. The multiplex PCR relied on a mix of 60 forward primers for TCR Vbeta segments and 13 reverse primers for TCR Jbeta segments. Amplification of the CDR3 region of rearranged TCR beta genes was performed with a multiplex PCR assay on genomic DNA. Amplified TCR beta libraries were sequenced as 87-base-pair reads on the Illumina HiSeq System. The paper's processing steps were these. Across the 600 to 700 repertoires, a later analysis counted 80 million or so unique TCR beta chains, 8.5 million to 12 million of which were shared by at least two donors. To remove PCR and sequencing errors, raw reads were error-corrected and collapsed into unique sequences using a nearest-neighbor algorithm that merged closely related sequences. CDR3 sequences were aligned to IMGT reference sequences to assign V, D and J gene segments. For a sequence to be retained, a match of at least six nucleotides to both a V gene segment and a J gene segment was required. Rearrangements were called productive when the CDR3 lacked stop codons and stayed in frame with V and J; all others were non-productive. Following IMGT convention, CDR3 was defined as the stretch from the second conserved V-encoded cysteine to the conserved J-encoded phenylalanine. The earlier analysis of a few hundred of the donors excluded sequences that lacked an unambiguous match to a single V gene segment. An earlier analysis of 587 of the donors classified V segments as functional when productive rearrangements were above 56.7% and as segregating when the standard deviation between donors was above 5%. To diagnose cytomegalovirus status from the catalog of TCR beta chain sequences, a statistical classification framework was built. V and J gene assignment, in a later analysis, came from comparing TCR nucleotide sequences with IMGT/GENE-DB human TR gene sequences. A later analysis assigned CDR3 sequences and most-parsimonious VDJ recombination scenarios with the TCRdist pipeline. In a later analysis, every TCR beta chain was defined by the combination of its CDR3 amino acid sequence and its V-gene family, and reads without a unique V-gene family were dropped. As a way to deal with suspected cross-contamination and a sequencing artifact, a later analysis dropped more than 500 nucleotide sequences that were highly shared and had low generation probability. In a later analysis, a clonal expansion index was calculated for each public chain from normalized within-repertoire ranks of inferred template counts. In a later analysis, generation probabilities were computed with a VDJ recombination model fitted to out-of-frame rearrangements, and the resulting probabilities were checked against IGoR. In a later analysis, TCR-TCR, TCR-HLA and TCR-CMV co-occurrence was scored with hypergeometric tests, and a repertoire-size bias correction was applied to TCR pairs. False discovery rates were estimated in a later analysis by permuting HLA or CMV assignments 20 times. In a later analysis, co-occurring TCRs were grouped using DBSCAN, and TCRdist sequence similarity was added for clustering within HLA-allele-positive subsets. Repertoires with fewer than 30,000 or more than 120,000 public chains, plus five repertoires with anomalous nucleotide sharing, were excluded from co-occurrence clustering. Imported from immuneACCESS, the table was reduced by TCRdb to in-frame sequences with V and J called. These copies leave out some clones; in studies compared against another copy, an unresolved V gene accounts for under half, and the cause of the remainder is not known. The V and J calls and clone size were taken over from that table, and D and trimming were inferred from the DNA. For this sample the table gives under 300,000 clones, of which just over 85% were detected only once. Jointly, the top ten make up roughly 4% of the sample.

The data derive from a study of cytomegalovirus exposure and HLA in healthy donors (TCRdb year 2017). Looking at the study overall: In an earlier analysis of about 560 of the donors, approximately 260 Gb of sequence data and just under 120 million unique TCR beta sequences from about 180 million T cells were reported. To study patterns of TCR occurrence, a later analysis re-analyzed previously published TCR beta repertoires from 666 donors and added high-resolution HLA genotyping. Because of strong linkage in the cohort, four or five DR-DQ haplotypes were treated as single units for association and clustering. High-throughput TCR immunosequencing, statistical association of individual TCRs with disease status, and machine learning were combined to predict cytomegalovirus infection status. The number of donors typed differed by locus, with about 629-630 for A, B, C, DRB1 and DQB1, roughly 550 for DQA1, approximately 580 for DPA1, and approximately 470 for DPB1. In a later genetic analysis, genome-wide SNP genotypes for about three fifths of the roughly 670 donors were used, and that subset was treated as a discovery cohort. An early release that covered 500 to 800 HLA-typed donors contained approximately 290 gigabases of sequencing data and 75 million to 100 million unique TCR sequences. HLA typing covered class I and class II loci at four-digit resolution. Using immunosequencing, the study profiled T cell repertoires from 666 subjects and related those repertoires to cytomegalovirus serostatus. The study aimed to test whether cataloging public T cell receptors could reveal signatures of past pathogen exposure. In an earlier analysis of 550 to 700 of the donors, high-throughput TCR beta sequencing was used to judge whether each TCR beta V gene segment behaved as functional or pseudogenic. Of the 300 to 450 genotyped donors, approximately 80% fell in the genetic ancestry cluster associated with self-reported Caucasian donors. All discovery cohort repertoires had been generated using a single sequencing platform. Rather than using new phenotypic data, the later analysis identified candidate immune exposures from TCR beta sequences and from how often those sequences occurred across donors. A separate validation cohort of roughly 120 different subjects was used in addition to the roughly 700-subject first cohort. Across roughly 420 genotyped donors of the cohort, an average of roughly 250,000 unique TCR beta nucleotide sequences per donor were sequenced, and around 20% of those sequences were non-productive. Alongside the repertoire data, information on donor age, sex, ethnicity and CMV serostatus was compiled. Overall study results and their limits: Assigning TCR associations to individual alleles was difficult when HLA alleles, especially DR and DQ, strongly co-occurred. Specific HLA alleles were associated with 16,951 TCR beta sequences at a false discovery rate of 0.05 in a later analysis. The sequencing pipeline was judged likely to have produced a cluster of highly shared sequence variants as a technical artifact. In an earlier analysis of 587 of the donors, most TCR beta V segments appeared in productive rearrangements about 87% or about 30% of the time, broadly matching IMGT annotations. According to a later genetic analysis, donors in an Asian-associated ancestry cluster had fewer N-insertions in productive TCRs than the approximately 610-donor mean. An association between a missense DCLRE1C variant and V-gene and J-gene trimming of TCR beta chains was found in a later genetic analysis and replicated in an independent cohort. In both the original and validation cohorts, the classifier was reported to diagnose cytomegalovirus status with high specificity and sensitivity. Compared with equally common non-associated chains, HLA-associated TCR beta chains in a later analysis were more clonally expanded and had lower generation probabilities. Because HLA typing was missing for some donors at each locus, association tests included only the typed subset. A further reported finding was that TCR beta sequences accurately predicted the HLA-A and HLA-B alleles for most subjects in the first cohort. The presence/absence analyses assumed that sequencing depth was roughly uniform across donors, and that assumption may not be true. Because counts were too low, some 17 rarely observed V segments, including chromosome 9 orphons, were excluded from the earlier analysis of about 500 of the donors. A later analysis found that most CMV-associated TCR beta chains appeared HLA-restricted, with HLA associations seemingly driven largely by CMV exposure. The 87-base-pair reads could not distinguish some IMGT-functional V segments, including TRBV6-2 and TRBV6-3, so those segments were excluded. The study listed 164 TCR beta chains as associated with cytomegalovirus. Linkage disequilibrium might explain the correlated functional status among segregating V segments, but an unknown experimental factor could not be excluded. A few of the identified cytomegalovirus-associated TCR beta chains were confirmed in vitro to be specific for cytomegalovirus antigens. According to a later analysis, TCR association rates differed among HLA loci, with DRB1 alleles showing the most associated TCRs and HLA-C alleles showing the fewest. Most TCR sequences were observed very rarely across donors, whereas some public TCRs were present in many individuals. The cohort was sequenced for TCR beta chains only, and without alpha or paired-chain data the features that could be detected were limited. Several of the top co-occurrence clusters appeared to be linked to parvovirus B19, influenza, CMV and Epstein-Barr virus, according to a later analysis. The authors suggested that the approach could potentially be generalized to other disease states and immunological phenotypes. Immune exposure information for the cohort was limited to CMV serostatus.

The germline V gene supplies CDR1 MNHEY and CDR2 SVGAGI. The CDR3 contains 14 residues, cysteine and phenylalanine counted. The CDR3 DNA has 42 bases and is translated from base 1. The junction shows trimming of 7 bases on V and 5 bases on J, and the gene matches do not reach 10 bases of it. The cohort consisted of fewer than 700 healthy bone marrow donors. All cohort members were sampled while nominally healthy, although unrecorded immune exposures were likely present. The donor was CMV seropositive and was included in the group of approximately 300 seropositive cohort members. Each donor provided a peripheral blood sample, and peripheral blood mononuclear cells were used for TCR beta sequencing. Genomic DNA was extracted from the blood cell samples with the Qiagen DNeasy Blood Extraction Kit.

This clonotype was sampled from a man aged 40-49 years in good health and CMV-seropositive. This sequence uses TRBV6-5 and TRBJ2-7, with 8 bases in between that match TRBD2. Material: PBMCs. This receptor has the CDR3 CASTTGAGVNEQYF. The nucleotide sequence reads TGTGCCAGCACCACGGGAGCGGGAGTCAACGAGCAGTACTTC.